The rows below give T cell receptor beta chains drawn from one sample of a study of OX40 agonist ivuxolimab in advanced cancers. The repertoire was sequenced with immunoSEQ multiplex PCR; TCRdb's copy has only in-frame clones and lacks some. The sample records roughly 56,000 clones, about 80% being singletons. The material sequenced was CD4+ or CD8+ T cells sorted from blood, taken in a trial of the OX40 agonist ivuxolimab. These receptors were obtained from an adult with an advanced solid tumor such as melanoma, head and neck, liver or kidney cancer. Each CDR3 is given with its conserved first and last residue. A D gene is named only where the DNA matches it firmly. Where a row states a size, it is once, few, many or the class of an expanded clone; other rows omit it.

>TRBJ1-4|NA|TRBV2|NA
CASSDGSATNEKLFF
TGTGCCAGCAGTGATGGCAGCGCAACTAATGAAAAACTGTTTTTT
>TRBJ2-3|NA|TRBV19|NA
CASSPARDTDTQYF
TGTGCCAGTAGTCCCGCCCGGGACACAGATACGCAGTATTTT
>TRBJ2-7|NA|TRBV6-6|NA
CASSAQGRVYEQYF
TGTGCCAGCAGTGCACAGGGTCGGGTCTACGAGCAGTACTTC
>TRBJ1-5|few|TRBV10-3|NA
CAISESLGRQPQHF
TGTGCCATCAGTGAGTCTCTTGGTAGACAGCCCCAGCATTTT
>TRBJ1-6|NA|TRBV11-2|NA
CASRPQDSPLHF
TGTGCCAGCAGACCCCAGGATTCACCCCTCCACTTT
>TRBJ2-4|NA|TRBV7-2|NA
CASSPNRGLAKNIQYF
TGTGCCAGCAGCCCCAACAGGGGACTAGCCAAAAACATTCAGTACTTC
>TRBJ2-6|NA|TRBV5-1|TRBD1
CASSSGQGVPSGANVLTF
TGCGCCAGCAGCTCGGGACAGGGGGTCCCCTCTGGGGCCAACGTCCTGACTTTC
>TRBJ1-1|NA|TRBV15|TRBD1
CATSRDLALTGRTEAFF
TGTGCCACCAGCAGAGATCTAGCTTTGACAGGGCGAACTGAAGCTTTCTTT
>TRBJ1-1|few|TRBV7-2|TRBD1
CASRGGQGALSTEAFF
TGTGCCAGCAGGGGGGGACAGGGGGCGCTCAGCACTGAAGCTTTCTTT
>TRBJ2-3|NA|TRBV6-6|TRBD2
CASRTSSSDTQYF
TGTGCCAGCCGGACTAGTTCCTCAGATACGCAGTATTTT
>TRBJ1-4|NA|TRBV18|TRBD1
CASSPQGQHNEKLFF
TGTGCCAGCTCACCACAGGGACAGCATAATGAAAAACTGTTTTTT
>TRBJ1-2|NA|TRBV20-1|NA
CSAYDRDSYTF
TGCAGTGCTTACGACAGAGACAGCTACACCTTC
>TRBJ1-4|NA|TRBV28|NA
CASRPGGSLIEKLFF
TGTGCCAGCAGGCCTGGGGGGAGCCTGATTGAAAAACTGTTTTTT
>TRBJ1-4|NA|TRBV27|NA
CASSLSSQRHEKLFF
TGTGCCAGCAGTTTATCCTCCCAAAGGCATGAAAAACTGTTTTTT
>TRBJ2-3|NA|TRBV11-2|NA
CASSLDGGRSDTQYF
TGTGCCAGCAGCTTAGATGGGGGGCGATCAGATACGCAGTATTTT
>TRBJ1-5|NA|TRBV25-1|TRBD1
CASSESGQGMSQPQHF
TGTGCCAGCAGTGAATCGGGACAGGGAATGAGTCAGCCCCAGCATTTT
>TRBJ2-3|NA|TRBV5-1|NA
CASSDVYRRGTGADTQYF
TGCGCCAGCAGCGACGTCTACCGCAGGGGAACAGGAGCAGATACGCAGTATTTT
>TRBJ1-4|NA|TRBV2|TRBD1
CASSYRGSTNEKLFF
TGTGCCAGCAGTTACAGGGGCTCAACTAATGAAAAACTGTTTTTT
>TRBJ1-1|NA|TRBV6-5|NA
CASSYGSISRHEAFF
TGTGCCAGCAGTTACGGGTCCATTTCCCGTCATGAAGCTTTCTTT
>TRBJ1-3|NA|TRBV5-4|NA
CASSLDSYSGNTIYF
TGTGCCAGCAGCTTGGACAGTTACTCTGGAAACACCATATATTTT
>TRBJ1-2|NA|TRBV27|NA
CASTQSGADGLRGYTF
TGTGCCAGCACCCAAAGCGGGGCGGACGGGCTGCGTGGCTACACCTTC
>TRBJ1-5|once|TRBV19|NA
CASSSRTAPYSNQPQHF
TGTGCCAGTAGTTCCCGGACAGCTCCTTATAGCAATCAGCCCCAGCATTTT
>TRBJ2-3|few|TRBV9|TRBD2
CASSVELAGADTQYF
TGTGCCAGCAGCGTAGAACTAGCGGGAGCAGATACGCAGTATTTT
>TRBJ2-1|NA|TRBV11-2|NA
CASSPSKSCNEQFF
TGTGCCAGCAGCCCTAGTAAAAGTTGCAATGAGCAGTTCTTC
>TRBJ1-2|large|TRBV19|TRBD1
CASIPGQERNYGYTF
TGTGCCAGTATCCCAGGACAGGAGAGGAACTATGGCTACACCTTC
>TRBJ1-1|NA|TRBV7-8|TRBD1
CASSSGGRGKAFF
TGTGCCAGCAGCTCGGGGGGCAGGGGGAAGGCTTTCTTT
>TRBJ2-7|NA|TRBV6-5|TRBD1
CASTDRGEQYF
TGTGCCAGCACCGACAGGGGCGAGCAGTACTTC
>TRBJ2-1|NA|TRBV9|TRBD2
CASSYRGTSGVDEQFF
TGTGCCAGCAGCTACCGGGGGACTAGCGGGGTGGATGAGCAGTTCTTC
>TRBJ2-1|NA|TRBV6-5|TRBD2
CASRWTSGGYNEQFF
TGTGCCAGCAGATGGACTAGCGGGGGATACAATGAGCAGTTCTTC
>TRBJ2-1|NA|TRBV6-1|NA
CASSEVGDAGEQFF
TGTGCCAGCAGTGAAGTAGGGGACGCCGGAGAGCAGTTCTTC
>TRBJ1-5|NA|TRBV2|NA
CASNTGQDQPQHF
TGTGCCAGCAACACAGGGCAGGACCAGCCCCAGCATTTT
>TRBJ2-1|NA|TRBV5-4|NA
CASSPGPDSYNEQFF
TGTGCCAGCAGTCCCGGGCCGGACTCCTACAATGAGCAGTTCTTC
>TRBJ2-3|NA|TRBV9|TRBD2
CASSASLAGGSDTQYF
TGTGCCAGCAGCGCCTCACTAGCGGGGGGTTCAGATACGCAGTATTTT